Shown below are 5 T cell receptor beta chains from a single sample sequenced in a study of shared clonotypes between healthy human individuals. Only in-frame clones appear in the TCRdb table, and some are missing; sequencing was by immunoSEQ multiplex PCR. The sample yields about 680,000 clones, 74% seen once. Sequenced material: memory CD4+ T cells sorted from blood. The subset denotes: CD45RA-negative fraction. The source is a woman in her twenties or thirties in good health.

The sample holds many counts of this clone. The same CDR3 arises from other DNA sequences in this sample as well. The chain recombines TRBV7-9 with TRBJ2-7; 8 bases fit TRBD2. With 1 base clipped from V and 4 bases from J, the junction kept 3 bases outside the gene matches. The length of the CDR3 is 14 residues. Germline CDR1 SEHNR, CDR2 FQNEAQ (reference sequence). The CDR3 coding sequence is TGTGCCAGCAGCTTAGGGACTAGCTCGTACGAGCAGTACTTC. The encoded protein is CASSLGTSSYEQYF. Complete variable domain (other parts from reference TRBV7-9 and TRBJ2-7): DTGVSQNPRHKITKRGQNVTFRCDPISEHNRLYWYRQTLGQGPEFLTYFQNEAQLEKSRLLSDRFSAERPKGSFSTLEIQRTEQGDSAMYLCASSLGTSSYEQYFGPGTRLTVT.

The chain carries TRBV5-1 and TRBJ2-7, with TRBD2 identical over 8 bases. This CDR3 contains 17 residues. CDR1 is SGHRS, CDR2 YFSETQ, per germline. V dropped 0 bases and J dropped 3; count of bases not matched to a gene: 11. The CDR3 region is CASSLAYPGLEGYEQYF. CDR3 DNA: TGCGCCAGCAGCTTGGCCTACCCGGGACTAGAGGGCTACGAGCAGTACTTC.

The chain carries TRBV11-3 and TRBJ2-2, with a possible D match to TRBD2 (6 bases). The CDR3 sequence is 14 residues long. Germline CDR1 and CDR2: SGHNT and YENEEA. The V end was cut by 5 bases, the J end by 8 bases, with 15 bases between. The CDR3 bases are TGTGCCAGCAGCCGCAAAATCGGGACTGGGGAGCTGTTTTTT. Its protein product is CASSRKIGTGELFF.

The count of this clone is one. V is TRBV7-2 and J is TRBJ2-4; D is unresolved. Germline CDR1 is SGHTA and CDR2 is FQGNSA. V gave up 2 bases and J gave up 2 bases, with 10 bases separating them. This CDR3 comprises 15 residues. CDR3 sequence reads: CASSLPGSTKNIQYF. The CDR3 DNA reads TGTGCCAGCAGCTTACCCGGCAGCACCAAAAACATTCAGTACTTC.

The V gene is TRBV7-2, the J gene TRBJ2-1, with D perhaps matching TRBD1 or TRBD2 (6 bases each). CDR1 is SGHTA and CDR2 is FQGNSA in the germline V gene. V lost 4 bases to trimming and J lost 12 bases, with 16 bases between them. CDR3 length equals 13 residues. In DNA form, the CDR3 reads TGTGCCAGCAGCTATGCCCCGGGGGCTCTGCAGTTCTTC. Its translation: CASSYAPGALQFF.